This T cell receptor beta chain comes out of a study of shared clonotypes between healthy human individuals (dated by TCRdb to 2020 to 2021). Study-level background: Two women and a few men aged 18 to 49 years were included in the cohort. Blood TCR repertoires of about 5 healthy adults were deeply sequenced to estimate repertoire size and the extent of clonotype sharing between individuals. Libraries were prepared and TCR repertoires were sequenced by different laboratories using diverse techniques, in order to increase sequencing depth and limit assay-specific biases. Each donor's leukapheresis produced roughly between roughly 0.85 and 9 billion PBMCs. Summary of the overall study and its limitations: Sampling was restricted to blood, and TCR repertoires in tissue are likely to differ from TCR repertoires in blood. Pairwise subsampling led to the expectation that sequencing depth would affect the degree of clonotype sharing among donors. Because the study included only a small number of donors, the genetic and exposure-history diversity represented was limited.

Donors were healthy HIV-negative adults with no recently reported acute infections or vaccinations. Every donor was a Caucasian adult living in Nashville, Tennessee, USA. For unsorted samples, tens of millions of PBMCs were counted, and genomic DNA was extracted using the QIAamp DNA Blood Mini kit. Blood was obtained by leukapheresis, after which PBMCs were separated by Ficoll-Histopaque density gradient centrifugation and cryopreserved in liquid nitrogen vapor phase. As concerns this clone: No cognate antigen has been identified for it. It has no much larger one-base neighbor in the sample; base qualities were not kept.

TCR CDR3 regions were amplified from genomic DNA by multiplex PCR using the deep immunoSEQ assay. Extracted genomic DNA from each cell subset was distributed evenly across all wells of several immunoSEQ 96-well plates, and each plate was treated as a replicate. For unsorted PBMC, about 300 ng of genomic DNA, equivalent to about 32,000 T cell genomes, went into each replicate PCR. Genomic DNA from unsorted PBMC was sequenced over ten immunoSEQ deep assay plates. Purified libraries were quantified with a Qubit 3.0 fluorometer, sized on a Bioanalyzer 2100, and re-quantified with the KAPA Library Quantification kit. Each immunoSEQ 96-well plate was sequenced on its own single-read 150-cycle Illumina NextSeq 550 flow cell. The original pipeline was this. Because the immunoSEQ output held only junctional sequences and lacked quality scores, the filtering could not match the filtering applied to full-length reads. Sequences were annotated with PyIR, a Python wrapper for IgBLAST v1.9, using IMGT germline references to assign V/J genes and CDR3. Reads with weak V/J assignments (E-value above 1e-6), missing CDR3, stop codons, out-of-frame junctions, or ambiguous translated residues were removed. V3J clonotypes were defined as sequences sharing the same inferred V gene, J gene, and CDR3 amino acid sequence. To compute the percentage overlap between repertoires, the number of shared unique clonotypes was divided by the size of the smaller repertoire. Repertoire richness was assessed with RTK rarefaction, the Chao1 estimator, and Recon v2.1 estimates of unobserved clonotypes. The source is immuneACCESS, and TCRdb retained only in-frame sequences with V and J called. Part of the clones is not carried over; for the studies checked, unresolved V genes explain less than half of this, and the remainder is unexplained. D and trimming were read from the DNA, whereas the V and J calls and clone size are those reported in that table. A total of some 530,000 clones appear in this sample, approximately 80% of them only once. 12% of the sample belongs to the ten largest clones.

CDR1 is given as SGHAT and CDR2 as FQDESV, both from the germline V gene (reference sequence). Germline trimming amounts to 5 bases on V and 1 base on J, with 4 as the count of junction bases outside the gene matches. Taken from cysteine to phenylalanine, the CDR3 has 15 residues. Of all the DNA, just the CDR3 is kept, 45 bases in frame from base 1. Sequencing was done on a sample of PBMCs. The V and J genes are TRBV11-1 and TRBJ2-1, with 8 central nucleotides matching TRBD2. The sequence came from a woman aged 40 to 50 in good health. Some clones in this sample may be carry-over from other donors' samples. The CDR3 region: CASSGSGTSYNEQFF. The DNA sequence follows: TGTGCCAGCAGCGGTAGCGGGACTTCCTACAATGAGCAGTTCTTC.